The rows below give T cell receptor beta chains drawn from one sample of a study of OX40 agonist ivuxolimab in advanced cancers. Sequencing was performed with immunoSEQ multiplex PCR; in TCRdb, only in-frame clones are kept and a portion is missing. The table lists tens of thousands of clones, about 86% of them singletons, with 6.5% in the top ten. The sample consisted of CD4+ or CD8+ T cells sorted from blood, taken in a trial of the OX40 agonist ivuxolimab. All receptors derive from an adult with an advanced solid tumor such as melanoma, head and neck, liver or kidney cancer. Both conserved end residues are part of each CDR3. D genes are given only for firm matches. Size tells how often a clone was seen (once, few, many) or the class of an expanded clone, and some rows leave it out.

D gene: -; clone size: -; V gene: TRBV7-9; J gene: TRBJ1-1; CDR3 DNA: TGTGCCAGCAGCTCGGACGTAGCTAACACTGAAGCTTTCTTT; CDR3 protein: CASSSDVANTEAFF
D gene: TRBD1; clone size: few; V gene: TRBV27; J gene: TRBJ1-1; CDR3 DNA: TGTGCCAGCAGTTCCGGACAGGGGTCTGATGGAGCTTTCTTT; CDR3 protein: CASSSGQGSDGAFF
D gene: -; clone size: few; V gene: TRBV27; J gene: TRBJ1-2; CDR3 DNA: TGTGCCAGCAGTTACCAGGGGACCGGGCGCGGCTACACCTTC; CDR3 protein: CASSYQGTGRGYTF
D gene: -; clone size: -; V gene: TRBV11-3; J gene: TRBJ2-7; CDR3 DNA: TGTGCCAGCAGCTTTCGCGGGGGCAGGAGCTACGAGCAGTACTTC; CDR3 protein: CASSFRGGRSYEQYF
D gene: -; clone size: -; V gene: TRBV2; J gene: TRBJ2-3; CDR3 DNA: TGTGCCAGCAGTCTCGGCACAGATACGCAGTATTTT; CDR3 protein: CASSLGTDTQYF
D gene: -; clone size: -; V gene: TRBV6-5; J gene: TRBJ1-1; CDR3 DNA: TGTGCCAGCAGTTACTCGGACAACATGAACACTGAAGCTTTCTTT; CDR3 protein: CASSYSDNMNTEAFF
D gene: TRBD1; clone size: -; V gene: TRBV5-1; J gene: TRBJ1-3; CDR3 DNA: TGCGCCAGCAGCCGGGGACAGGGGGTCTCTGGAAACACCATATATTTT; CDR3 protein: CASSRGQGVSGNTIYF
D gene: -; clone size: once; V gene: TRBV20-1; J gene: TRBJ1-1; CDR3 DNA: TGCAGTGCTCCGTCGACAGGACAAGCTTTCTTT; CDR3 protein: CSAPSTGQAFF
D gene: -; clone size: -; V gene: TRBV9; J gene: TRBJ2-1; CDR3 DNA: TGTGCCAGCAGCAAACGGACAGTCTCCTACAATGAGCAGTTCTTC; CDR3 protein: CASSKRTVSYNEQFF
D gene: TRBD2; clone size: once; V gene: TRBV9; J gene: TRBJ2-7; CDR3 DNA: TGTGCCAGCAGCGTAGGAGGCGGGGGAGGCGAGCAGTACTTC; CDR3 protein: CASSVGGGGGEQYF
D gene: -; clone size: -; V gene: TRBV27; J gene: TRBJ1-2; CDR3 DNA: TGTGCCAGCAGTCCGCAGGGGCACTATGGCTACACCTTC; CDR3 protein: CASSPQGHYGYTF
D gene: TRBD1; clone size: -; V gene: TRBV6-4; J gene: TRBJ2-3; CDR3 DNA: TGTGCCAGCAGTGAAGGACAGGGGAGCACAGATACGCAGTATTTT; CDR3 protein: CASSEGQGSTDTQYF
D gene: -; clone size: -; V gene: TRBV27; J gene: TRBJ2-7; CDR3 DNA: TGTGCCAGCAAGCTTTTCGGTACCTCCTACGAGCAGTACTTC; CDR3 protein: CASKLFGTSYEQYF
D gene: -; clone size: once; V gene: TRBV5-8; J gene: TRBJ2-3; CDR3 DNA: TGTGCCAGCAGCTTGGGACTTGGGGGAGATACGCAGTATTTT; CDR3 protein: CASSLGLGGDTQYF
D gene: -; clone size: -; V gene: TRBV7-9; J gene: TRBJ1-4; CDR3 DNA: TGTGCCAGCAGCTTCTCAGGGGTCGGGACTGAAAAACTGTTTTTT; CDR3 protein: CASSFSGVGTEKLFF
D gene: -; clone size: -; V gene: TRBV7-2; J gene: TRBJ2-3; CDR3 DNA: TGTGCCAGCAGCTTAGGGGTAGGGGCCACAGATACGCAGTATTTT; CDR3 protein: CASSLGVGATDTQYF
D gene: TRBD1; clone size: -; V gene: TRBV5-1; J gene: TRBJ2-3; CDR3 DNA: TGCGCCAGCAGCATGACAGGGATCACAGATACGCAGTATTTT; CDR3 protein: CASSMTGITDTQYF
D gene: -; clone size: few; V gene: TRBV19; J gene: TRBJ1-1; CDR3 DNA: TGTGCCAGTAGTACTCTAGGGCTGAAACCTGAAGCTTTCTTT; CDR3 protein: CASSTLGLKPEAFF
D gene: -; clone size: -; V gene: TRBV6-1; J gene: TRBJ2-2; CDR3 DNA: TGTGCCAGCAGACAGGGAGGAACCGGGGAGCTGTTTTTT; CDR3 protein: CASRQGGTGELFF
D gene: -; clone size: -; V gene: TRBV7-2; J gene: TRBJ1-2; CDR3 DNA: TGTGCCAGCAGCTTTGACCCGGCCGGTGGCTACACCTTC; CDR3 protein: CASSFDPAGGYTF
D gene: TRBD1; clone size: -; V gene: TRBV19; J gene: TRBJ2-7; CDR3 DNA: TGTGCCAGTAGTATGGGACAGGGGGGGACTCCCTACGAGCAGTACTTC; CDR3 protein: CASSMGQGGTPYEQYF
D gene: -; clone size: -; V gene: TRBV18; J gene: TRBJ1-3; CDR3 DNA: TGTGCCAGCTCACCACAGGGCGCCTCTGGAAACACCATATATTTT; CDR3 protein: CASSPQGASGNTIYF
D gene: TRBD2; clone size: few; V gene: TRBV7-8; J gene: TRBJ2-1; CDR3 DNA: TGTGCCAGCAGCCCCTCCGAACTAGCGACCTACAATGAGCAGTTCTTC; CDR3 protein: CASSPSELATYNEQFF
D gene: TRBD1; clone size: -; V gene: TRBV6-6; J gene: TRBJ1-4; CDR3 DNA: TGTGCCAGCAGTTACTCCGGGACAGGGGGTGAAAAACTGTTTTTT; CDR3 protein: CASSYSGTGGEKLFF
D gene: -; clone size: -; V gene: TRBV5-8; J gene: TRBJ1-2; CDR3 DNA: TGTGCCAGCAGCTTCCCCAGGGGAGAAGGCTACACCTTC; CDR3 protein: CASSFPRGEGYTF
D gene: -; clone size: few; V gene: TRBV15; J gene: TRBJ1-2; CDR3 DNA: TGTGCCACCAGCAGAGATAGGGCAGGTGTAAATGGCTACACCTTC; CDR3 protein: CATSRDRAGVNGYTF